Detailed here is one TCR beta chain. The antigen remains undetermined. These data originate in a study of beta chain features in type 1 diabetes. The wider study: Regarding age, gender and cell yields, patients proved similar to healthy donors.

Expressed TCRB transcripts were sequenced after all isolated RNA was converted to cDNA. TCRdb's copy holds only in-frame clones and misses some; the assay was immunoSEQ multiplex PCR. In the table there are about 340,000 clones, approximately 15% of which are singletons. Sorting of CD4+ naive, central memory, regulatory and stem cell-like memory cells was performed via CD45RO/CCR7/CD25/CD127/CD95/CD27. V lost 4 bases, J lost 5 bases, and 15 bases lay in between. The CDR3 runs to 14 residues. Germline CDR1 SGHNT, CDR2 YYREEE (reference sequence). Findings of the study overall: Patients with type 1 diabetes carried fewer insertions and had more deletions at their VDJ junctions. Significant though moderate, a shortening of TCRB CDR3s appeared in all four CD4+ subsets of Type 1 diabetes patients. Relative to healthy donors, patients appeared to have naive, central memory and Treg TCRB repertoires that were more similar.

The receptor was isolated from a woman aged 18-30 years with type 1 diabetes. The chain joins TRBV5-4 to TRBJ2-5, with a weak D call TRBD2 (5 bases). Sequencing was performed on naive CD4+ T cells from blood. The CDR3 coding sequence is TGTGCCAGCAGCCGGACGAACCGGGGTGAGACCCAGTACTTC. Translation: CASSRTNRGETQYF.